A selection of T cell receptor beta chains follows, all from one sample in a study of blood T cell repertoires in COVID-19. The assay was immunoSEQ multiplex PCR, and TCRdb's table has in-frame clones only and misses some. Of 200,000 to 250,000 clones listed, under 95% were seen once; the top ten hold more than 0.95%. Material for sequencing was peripheral blood. Receptor source: a man younger than 40 with acute or convalescent COVID-19. Both conserved end residues are part of each CDR3. D genes are given only for firm matches. Clone size is shown for a subset of rows, as once, few, many or a class of expanded clone.

TRBD1	TRBV19	TRBJ1-5	.	CASTRSQGANQPQHF	TGTGCCAGTACTCGTTCCCAGGGGGCAAATCAGCCCCAGCATTTT
TRBD2	TRBV28	TRBJ2-1	.	CASSPRGLAGGEQFF	TGTGCCAGCAGTCCCCGTGGACTAGCGGGTGGTGAGCAGTTCTTC
.	TRBV7-3	TRBJ2-7	.	CASSLTPGVDEQYF	TGTGCCAGCAGCTTAACGCCCGGGGTTGACGAGCAGTACTTC
.	TRBV15	TRBJ2-7	few	CATSRENGGPYEQYF	TGTGCCACCAGCAGAGAAAACGGGGGGCCCTACGAGCAGTACTTC
.	TRBV19	TRBJ1-5	.	CASSAAAGYQPQHF	TGTGCCAGTTCCGCGGCGGCAGGGTATCAGCCCCAGCATTTT
.	TRBV5-1	TRBJ1-6	.	CASSLEQNSPLHF	TGCGCCAGCAGCTTGGAACAGAATTCACCCCTCCACTTT
.	TRBV28	TRBJ1-2	.	CASQGGGYTF	TGTGCCAGCCAGGGTGGTGGCTACACCTTC
TRBD1	TRBV9	TRBJ1-6	.	CASSPAGTAGSPLHF	TGTGCCAGCAGCCCGGCCGGGACAGCGGGTTCACCCCTCCACTTT
TRBD2	TRBV5-1	TRBJ2-1	.	CASSLGLADASYNEQFF	TGCGCCAGCAGCTTAGGACTAGCGGACGCCTCCTACAATGAGCAGTTCTTC
TRBD2	TRBV7-9	TRBJ2-3	.	CASSFSAGGPEDTQYF	TGTGCCAGCAGCTTTTCAGCGGGGGGGCCGGAAGATACGCAGTATTTT
TRBD1	TRBV5-8	TRBJ2-7	.	CASSLPGQGFYEQYF	TGTGCCAGCAGCCTCCCTGGACAGGGGTTCTACGAGCAGTACTTC
TRBD1	TRBV30	TRBJ1-2	.	CAWFQGVGGYTF	TGTGCCTGGTTCCAGGGGGTAGGGGGCTACACCTTC
.	TRBV28	TRBJ2-7	.	CASSLGWSGEQYF	TGTGCCAGCAGTTTAGGGTGGAGCGGGGAGCAGTACTTC
.	TRBV11-2	TRBJ2-1	.	CASSLRHDSSYNEQFF	TGTGCCAGCAGCCTTCGCCACGATAGCTCCTACAATGAGCAGTTCTTC
TRBD1	TRBV3-1/TRBV3-2	TRBJ1-5	.	CASSQGTGGMSNQPQHF	TGTGCCAGCAGCCAAGGGACAGGGGGCATGAGCAATCAGCCCCAGCATTTT
.	TRBV30	TRBJ1-1	.	CAWSPAFEAFF	TGTGCCTGGAGCCCTGCGTTTGAAGCTTTCTTT
.	TRBV19	TRBJ2-7	.	CASSFGFAGEQYF	TGTGCCAGTAGTTTTGGCTTCGCGGGTGAGCAGTACTTC